This T cell receptor beta chain was sequenced in a study of T cell responses to AZD1222 COVID-19 vaccine. Broader study findings: Females outnumbered males among donors, who were mostly white British; clonal diversity was possibly underestimated. The study reported that nearly half of spike-specific TCRs target unmutated variant regions. Breadth and depth of Spike-specific TCRs rose after two AZD1222 doses. Vaccine-associated CD4 TCRs spanned spike, dominant at 160-218 and 743-854.

Worth noting for this clone: Its antigen is undetermined.

The CDR3 totals 16 residues. V was pared by 4 bases and J by 6 bases, with 22 bases between. Looked up from germline, CDR1 is SGHNT and CDR2 is YYREEE (reference sequence). Clones were read by immunoSEQ multiplex PCR, and TCRdb kept only the in-frame ones, dropping some. The top ten hold around 7.1% of the sample, which has about 120,000 clones, about 89% seen once. The specimen comprised peripheral blood, sampled 28 days after the second AZD1222 dose. The clonotype originates from an adult who received the AZD1222 COVID-19 vaccine. The chain joins TRBV5-4 to TRBJ2-5, with D tentatively TRBD2 (6 bases). As DNA, the CDR3 is TGTGCCAGCAGCCGAAAGCGGGCCGCATTTGAGCAGACCCAGTACTTC. Encoded protein: CASSRKRAAFEQTQYF.